These T cell receptor beta chains were read from a single sample in a study of cytomegalovirus exposure and HLA in healthy donors. Using immunoSEQ multiplex PCR, the repertoire was profiled, and TCRdb retains in-frame clones only, with some absent. This sample contains under 200,000 clones. The sequenced material came from PBMCs. Every receptor here comes from a woman younger than 35 in good health and CMV-seropositive. Both conserved end residues are part of each CDR3. A D gene is named only where the DNA matches it firmly.

v_call	j_call	d_call	cdr3_nt	cdr3_aa
TRBV5-1	TRBJ1-5	TRBD1	TGCGCCAGCAGCTTGGCGGGGACAGGGGGCAATCAGCCCCAGCATTTT	CASSLAGTGGNQPQHF
TRBV5-1	TRBJ2-1	TRBD2	TGCGCCAGCAGCGAGAGAGCGGGGGGGCATGAGCAGTTCTTC	CASSERAGGHEQFF
TRBV29-1	TRBJ2-3	-	TGCAGCGTCCCCAGGGTGGGCACAGATACGCAGTATTTT	CSVPRVGTDTQYF
TRBV29-1	TRBJ1-1	TRBD1	TGCAGCGTTGCAGGGGGGAACACTGAAGCTTTCTTT	CSVAGGNTEAFF
TRBV21-1	TRBJ2-3	-	TGTGCCAGCAGCACCCGGTATGAGGGCACAGATACGCAGTATTTT	CASSTRYEGTDTQYF
TRBV30	TRBJ2-3	-	TGTGCCTTGGAAAAGGGTGGAGGAGATACGCAGTATTTT	CALEKGGGDTQYF
TRBV2	TRBJ2-3	TRBD2	TGTGCCAGCAGTGAGGGGACTAGCGGCCGTGCAGATACGCAGTATTTT	CASSEGTSGRADTQYF
TRBV7-8	TRBJ2-3	-	TGTGCCAGCAGCTTGTACTTAGGGGGGGCCGAAGATACGCAGTATTTT	CASSLYLGGAEDTQYF
TRBV4-2	TRBJ2-1	TRBD2	TGTGCCAGCAGCCAAGATCTAGCGGAGAGCTCCTACAATGAGCAGTTCTTC	CASSQDLAESSYNEQFF
TRBV4-1	TRBJ1-4	-	TGCGCCAGCAGCCTAAACAGGGACGGAAATGAAAAACTGTTTTTT	CASSLNRDGNEKLFF
TRBV18	TRBJ2-2	TRBD1	TGTGCCAGCTCACCACGGGGACAGGGGGCCACCGGGGAGCTGTTTTTT	CASSPRGQGATGELFF
TRBV10-3	TRBJ1-1	-	TGTGCCATCAGGGGGGGAATGAACACTGAAGCTTTCTTT	CAIRGGMNTEAFF
TRBV7-3	TRBJ1-2	-	TGTGCCAGCAGCTTAACAGGGGCCCCTAACTATGGCTACACCTTC	CASSLTGAPNYGYTF
TRBV21-1	TRBJ2-2	-	TGTGCCAGCAGCACCCCAAGACAGGGGCGATCCACCGGGGAGCTGTTTTTT	CASSTPRQGRSTGELFF
TRBV19	TRBJ1-5	-	TGTGCCAGTAGTATTAGACAGATTAATCAGCCCCAGCATTTT	CASSIRQINQPQHF
TRBV25-1	TRBJ1-6	-	TGTGCCAGCAGTGACACAGGCAGGGGTAATTCACCCCTCCACTTT	CASSDTGRGNSPLHF
TRBV4-1	TRBJ1-1	TRBD1	TGCGCCAGCAGCGCCCGACAGGGGCGGAACACTGAAGCTTTCTTT	CASSARQGRNTEAFF
TRBV6-1	TRBJ1-5	TRBD1	TGTGCCAGCAGTGCCAGGGACAGGGAACAGCCCCAGCATTTT	CASSARDREQPQHF
TRBV6-5	TRBJ2-7	TRBD1	TGTGCCAGCAGTTACTACAGGGGACGCAACTACGAGCAGTACTTC	CASSYYRGRNYEQYF
TRBV6-5	TRBJ1-1	TRBD1	TGTGCCAGCAGTTACTCCCGGACAGGGGAGAACACTGAAGCTTTCTTT	CASSYSRTGENTEAFF
TRBV6-5	TRBJ2-7	-	TGTGCCAGCAGTTACCGCGGTAGCTCCTACGAGCAGTACTTC	CASSYRGSSYEQYF
TRBV6-1	TRBJ1-2	-	TGTGCCAGCAACGGAGGACAGTTAATTAACTATGGCTACACCTTC	CASNGGQLINYGYTF
TRBV19	TRBJ1-6	-	TGTGCCAGTAGTACCATCAGCTCCTATAATTCACCCCTCCACTTT	CASSTISSYNSPLHF
TRBV25-1	TRBJ1-2	-	TGTGCCAGCAGTGCCGACCCGGGTGGGGGCTCGGGCTATGGCTACACCTTC	CASSADPGGGSGYGYTF
TRBV6-6	TRBJ1-2	TRBD1	TGTGCCAGCAGTTCACAGGGGACCAACTATGGCTACACCTTC	CASSSQGTNYGYTF
TRBV27	TRBJ2-7	-	TGTGCCAGCAGTTCCCTCGGCGGTACCTACGAGCAGTACTTC	CASSSLGGTYEQYF
TRBV2	TRBJ2-7	TRBD1	TGTGCCAGCATACCCCGGACAGGGGGCTACGAGCAGTACTTC	CASIPRTGGYEQYF
TRBV7-2	TRBJ2-4	TRBD2	TGTGCCAGCAGAAGTCTAGCGGGGGGGCCTAACATTCAGTACTTC	CASRSLAGGPNIQYF
TRBV28	TRBJ2-5	TRBD2	TGTGCCAGCAGCCCCCCGGGGGGGCTGGAGACCCAGTACTTC	CASSPPGGLETQYF
TRBV30	TRBJ1-2	-	TGTGCCTGGAGTGGCTTCGTGGAAGACTATTCCTATGGCTACACCTTC	CAWSGFVEDYSYGYTF
TRBV9	TRBJ2-5	TRBD1	TGTGCCAGCAGCGTAGAGACAGGGGGTGGGGAGACCCAGTACTTC	CASSVETGGGETQYF